This entry features one T cell receptor beta chain sequence. This clone's antigen is unknown. Per-nucleotide qualities are absent, and no much larger clonotype sits a single base away. From cysteine to phenylalanine, the CDR3 is 12 amino acids long. Left in the record is the CDR3 DNA by itself, 36 bases read in frame from the first base. The germline V gene (reference sequence) specifies DFQATT as CDR1 and SNEGSKA as CDR2. This sample was taken from a study of early T cells in non-severe SARS-CoV-2 infection (TCRdb year 2021). General notes on the study: Because TCR sequencing was done on bulk RNA from unsorted whole blood, the alpha and beta chains could not be paired.

Results the study describes overall, beyond this receptor: VDJdb matching was skewed toward anti-spike CD8 responses, so virus-specific expansions were likely underestimated and private and CD4 specificities were missed.

Library preparation was by 5' RACE. These reads were obtained on a NextSeq 500. To correct for sequencing error and PCR bias, the TCR library protocol tagged individual cDNA molecules with unique molecular identifiers. Both TCR alpha and beta chains were sequenced, and tight co-correlation was observed between alpha and beta sequence abundances in each sample. The study's own analysis went as follows. V gene, J gene and CDR3 annotation of TCR sequences was performed with Decombinator V4. TCRs were defined as expanded if a significant change between any two time points was detected under a Poisson model with p below 0.0001. TCR abundances were normalised to the total number of TCRs sequenced per sample and expressed as counts per million. TRAV1-2 paired with TRAJ12, TRAJ20 or TRAJ33 defined MAIT TCRs, while TRAV10 paired with TRAJ18 defined iNKT TCRs. VDJdb, accessed 1 November 2021, was searched for CMV, EBV and SARS-CoV-2 annotated TCRs, excluding TCRs annotated for multiple antigens. In-frame beta chains were kept once TCRdb had trimmed the public reads at Q25 with fastp and called clones with MiXCR. Each entry is one CDR3 protein sequence, shown with its most common DNA and genes. The authors' filters were not applied to this entry. The sample table lists 70,000 to 85,000 distinct CDR3 sequences, 9.5% to 15% of them with a count of one. About a sixth of the sample lies in the top ten.

A case-control design nested within a healthcare worker cohort in London, UK, was used, with weekly nasopharyngeal swab PCR tests and blood sampling performed. Between 23 and 31 March 2020, the week of the UK lockdown, healthcare workers were enrolled and then followed up weekly for as long as 16 weeks. The V and J genes are TRBV20-1 and TRBJ1-4, with TRBD1 as a weak D call on 5 bases. The TCR was taken from an adult who was a healthcare worker with PCR-confirmed SARS-CoV-2 infection or an uninfected control (not recorded which). The donor label of this sample is uncertain. Here the sequenced sample was whole blood, taken at baseline. The sequenced DNA is TGCAGAGCCATGAGGGGCTGGGAAAAACTGTTTTTT. This is translated as CRAMRGWEKLFF.